The 27 T cell receptor beta chains below come from one sample, sequenced in a study of T cells in women clearing cervical HPV infection. Clones were read by immunoSEQ multiplex PCR, and TCRdb kept only the in-frame ones, dropping some. The sample table includes 25,000 to 35,000 clones. Sequenced input: blood buffy coat. These receptors came from a woman between 18 and 70 years old with a cervical HPV16 infection that either progressed to CIN3+ or cleared (not recorded which).

With regard to this clone: The observed sequence ends 3 residues before the CDR3 terminus, with the missing tail filled in from the germline J gene. V and J are TRBV30 and TRBJ2-4; D not resolved. CDR3 length: 13 amino acids. CDR1 is GTSNPN and CDR2 is SVGIG in the germline V gene (reference sequence). The sequenced CDR3 bases are TGTGCCTGGAGTGAACCTCCTAACTATGGT. This encodes CAWSEPPNYG. The whole CDR3 reads CAWSEPPNYGQYF.

As concerns this clone: The CDR3 end is not reached by the read, which stops 3 residues before it; the germline J gene fills it in. The J gene is TRBJ2-5, the V gene TRBV20-1, with D possibly matching TRBD1 (6 bases). CDR1 and CDR2 from the germline V gene are DFQATT and SNEGSKA (reference sequence). Trimming removed 5 bases from V and 2 bases from J, with 9 bases in between. The CDR3 is made up of 12 amino acids. CDR3 DNA, as far as it was read: TGCAGTGCTGAAGGACAGCAAGAGACC. It specifies CSAEGQQET. The full CDR3 is CSAEGQQETQYF.

A word on this clone: Read coverage stops 3 residues before the CDR3 terminus; the germline J gene supplies the remainder. J is TRBJ1-5 and V is TRBV2, with 10 bases aligning to TRBD1. The CDR3 runs to 14 residues. Germline trimming cut 4 bases from V and 4 bases from J; bases unmatched to any gene: 1. Germline loops: CDR1 SNHLY, CDR2 FYNNEI. Here the CDR3 reads CASSGQGANQPQHF. The sequenced part of the CDR3 DNA is TGTGCCAGCAGTGGACAGGGGGCAAATCAGCCC. The full variable domain, rest sourced from reference TRBV2 and TRBJ1-5, is EPEVTQTPSHQVTQMGQEVILRCVPISNHLYFYWYRQILGQKVEFLVSFYNNEISEKSEIFDDQFSVERPDGSNFTLKIRSTKLEDSAMYFCASSGQGANQPQHFGDGTRLSIL.

A note on this clone: The CDR3 extends 3 residues past the end of the read, so its final part is completed from the germline J gene. J is TRBJ1-2 and V is TRBV18; a weak D match, TRBD1 (5 bases). Germline V gene data show CDR1 as KGHSH and CDR2 as LQKENI. The CDR3 is made up of 16 amino acids. Partial CDR3 DNA: TGTGCCAGCTCACCCCCGGGACTAGCGGGATCCTACGAC. Translating gives CASSPPGLAGSYD. The full CDR3 protein reads CASSPPGLAGSYDYTF.

As to this clone: The CDR3 is cut off 3 residues early in the read; its end comes from the germline J gene. The chain carries TRBV7-3 and TRBJ2-3, with D perhaps TRBD1 (5 bases). The CDR3 has 13 residues. Germline-derived CDR1 and CDR2 are SGHTA and FQGTGA. CDR3 bases read: TGTGCCAGCAGCTTAACAGGGGAAGAGACG. Residues: CASSLTGEET. Given in full, the CDR3 is CASSLTGEETQYF.

As concerns this clone: The DNA ends 3 residues before the CDR3 does, and the rest of the CDR3 is filled in from the germline J gene. The chain is built from TRBV6-2 or TRBV6-3 and TRBJ2-3; D tentatively fits TRBD1 or TRBD2 (5 bases each). Per the germline V gene, CDR1 is MNHEY and CDR2 is SVGEGT. This CDR3 is built from 14 residues. This CDR3 reads CASSYSMRAGPQYF. CDR3 DNA (partial): TGTGCCAGCAGTTACTCGATGAGGGCAGGGCCG.

In the case of this clone: The read terminates 3 residues ahead of where the CDR3 ends, so the germline J gene completes it. The rearrangement uses TRBV6-1 and TRBJ2-7; D gene unclear. CDR1 MNHNS and CDR2 SASEGT come from the germline V gene. There are 13 residues in the CDR3. V was clipped by 3 bases and J by 4 bases, with 10 bases between them. This CDR3 reads CASSDHLLYEQYF. The covered CDR3 bases are TGTGCCAGCAGTGATCACCTACTGTACGAG.

About this clone: The CDR3 end falls 3 residues outside the read, so it is completed with the germline J gene. The rearrangement links TRBV30 to TRBJ2-3; D remains ambiguous. With 3 bases removed from V and 1 base from J, the gap between germline ends came to 5 bases. Germline V CDR1 and CDR2: GTSNPN, SVGIG (reference sequence). The CDR3 length is 12 residues. CDR3 DNA, as far as it was read: TGTGCCTGGAGCTCCGGCACAGATACG. Translating it yields CAWSSGTDT. The whole CDR3 sequence reads CAWSSGTDTQYF.

A remark on this clone: The read ends 3 residues shy of where the CDR3 ends; the end is completed using the germline J gene. The chain uses TRBV19 and TRBJ2-1; 8 nucleotides align to TRBD1. CDR1 LNHDA and CDR2 SQIVND come from the germline V gene (reference sequence). Unmatched junction bases numbered 6, after V lost 8 bases and J lost 9 bases. The CDR3 extends over 12 amino acids. Partial CDR3 DNA: TGTGCCAGTCATGGACAGGGCGGTGAG. This gives the protein CASHGQGGE. The full CDR3 protein reads CASHGQGGEQFF.

Details on this clone: Read data end 3 residues before the CDR3 end; the end is taken from the germline J gene. The chain uses TRBV30 and TRBJ2-2; tentatively, D is TRBD1 (6 bases). Germline assignment: CDR1 GTSNPN and CDR2 SVGIG (reference sequence). The CDR3 is 13 amino acids. The CDR3 sequence is CAWSIQGTGKLFF. The CDR3 DNA, read in part, is TGTGCCTGGAGTATACAGGGCACGGGAAAG.

Points on this clone: Read data end 3 residues before the CDR3 end; the end is taken from the germline J gene. This chain links TRBV5-5 with TRBJ2-4; D may be TRBD2 (5 bases). The CDR3 consists of 13 residues. CDR1 is SGHKS, CDR2 YYEKEE, per germline (reference sequence). The part of the CDR3 DNA that was read is TGTGCCAGCACCGCAACCGCGGGCTATGGT. Amino acid sequence: CASTATAGYG. The full CDR3 sequence reads CASTATAGYGQYF. Filled out from reference TRBV5-5 and TRBJ2-4, the complete variable domain reads DAGVTQSPTHLIKTRGQQVTLRCSPISGHKSVSWYQQVLGQGPQFIFQYYEKEERGRGNFPDRFSARQFPNYSSELNVNALLLGDSALYLCASTATAGYGQYFGAGTRLSVL.

This chain's CDR3 is CSALEIGGEEKLFF. CDR3 DNA, as far as it was read: TGCAGTGCCCTAGAGATTGGCGGGGAGGAAAAG. V and J are TRBV20-1 and TRBJ2-2; maybe TRBD2 (6 bases). The read ends 3 residues before the CDR3 terminus; that terminus is restored from the germline J gene. This CDR3 comprises 14 residues. CDR1 DFQATT and CDR2 SNEGSKA come from the germline V gene (reference sequence).

On this clone: The read gets to within 3 residues of the CDR3 end, and the germline J gene fills in the rest. The chain joins TRBV6-2 or TRBV6-3 to TRBJ1-2; weak D call: TRBD1 (5 bases). The CDR3 contains 14 residues. Germline loops: CDR1 MNHEY, CDR2 SVGEGT. The covered CDR3 bases are TGTGCCAGCGCAAGGCTAGCGGGGGGAAATGAC. This sequence encodes CASARLAGGND. The CDR3 in full is CASARLAGGNDYTF.

The sequenced part of the CDR3 DNA is TGCAGCTTCCCTGGGGGGACTAGCGGGGCATCGCGGTACAATGAG. Its protein product is CSFPGGTSGASRYNE. The full CDR3 is CSFPGGTSGASRYNEQFF. This chain connects TRBV29-1 to TRBJ2-1; 13 bases are shared with TRBD2. The read halts 3 residues ahead of the CDR3 end, with the missing end drawn from the germline J gene. The CDR3 loop spans 18 amino acids. V was pared by 8 bases and J by 4 bases, with 17 bases of the junction left unmatched. CDR1 SQVTM and CDR2 ANQGSEA come from the germline V gene.

Comment on this clone: Read data end 3 residues before the CDR3 end; the end is taken from the germline J gene. The chain uses TRBV20-1 and TRBJ2-3; 11 nucleotides line up with TRBD2. The CDR3 is made up of 14 amino acids. In germline, CDR1 is DFQATT, CDR2 SNEGSKA (reference sequence). The junction had 2 bases not matched to a gene; V was cut back by 6 bases and J by 0 bases. The chain's CDR3 is CSAGTSGSTDTQYF. The sequenced part of the CDR3 DNA is TGCAGTGCAGGGACTAGCGGTAGCACAGATACG.

CDR3 amino acids: CASSIGTGNTEAFF. Incomplete CDR3 DNA: TGTGCCAGTAGTATAGGGACAGGGAACACTGAA. The chain combines TRBV19 with TRBJ1-1; TRBD1 agrees at 7 bases. With the read ending 3 residues before the CDR3 end, the germline J gene is used to fill in that end. With V trimmed by 1 base and J by 1 base, 0 bases remained unmatched. Per germline, CDR1 LNHDA and CDR2 SQIVND (reference sequence). The CDR3 has 14 residues.

As for this clone: Coverage ceases 3 residues before the CDR3 finishes, and the germline J gene fills in the end. The chain links TRBV12-3 or TRBV12-4 to TRBJ2-1; 9 nucleotides align to TRBD2. The CDR3 has 14 amino acids. Trimming cost V 6 bases and J 6 bases; bases outside gene matches: 6. The CDR3 DNA, read in part, is TGTGCCAGCAGGCTAGCGGGAAGGTCCAATGAG. Translating gives CASRLAGRSNE. The full-length CDR3 reads as CASRLAGRSNEQFF.

Remarks on this clone: Read sequence stops 3 residues before the CDR3 end, and the germline J gene provides the missing end. The chain carries TRBV28 and TRBJ2-5, with D tentatively TRBD1 or TRBD2 (5 bases each). The V gene lost 3 bases and the J gene lost 5 bases, with 22 bases spanning the gap. This CDR3 comprises 17 residues. Per germline, CDR1 MDHEN and CDR2 SYDVKM. CDR3: CASSLSQGVIGRETQYF. The CDR3 bases that were read are TGTGCCAGCAGTTTGAGCCAGGGAGTCATTGGTCGGGAGACC.

With regard to this clone: The CDR3 end lies 3 residues beyond the end of the read and is filled in from the germline J gene. This chain connects TRBV20-1 to TRBJ2-3; D is possibly TRBD2 (6 bases). The V and J ends lost 6 bases and 0 bases respectively, with 16 bases between them. This CDR3 has 15 residues. The germline V gene encodes CDR1 DFQATT and CDR2 SNEGSKA (reference sequence). CDR3 DNA, as far as it was read: TGCAGTGCAATCCTGCGGGACTTAAGCACAGATACG. Translated: CSAILRDLSTDT. The entire CDR3 is CSAILRDLSTDTQYF.

On this clone: The CDR3 extends 3 residues past the end of the read, so its final part is completed from the germline J gene. The chain is built from TRBV19 and TRBJ1-5, with 7 bases that match TRBD1. The CDR3 contains 16 residues. The V gene end was trimmed by 0 bases and the J gene end by 0 bases; junction bases not matched to a gene: 2. Germline V lookup: CDR1 LNHDA, CDR2 SQIVND (reference sequence). CDR3 sequence reads: CASSIENRGSNQPQHF. The covered CDR3 bases are TGTGCCAGTAGTATAGAAAACAGGGGTAGCAATCAGCCC.

In the case of this clone: The read is 3 residues too short to cover the CDR3 end, so that end is filled in from the germline J gene. The V call is TRBV19, the J call TRBJ1-6; D gene uncertain. This CDR3 spans 17 amino acids. Germline lookup yields CDR1 LNHDA and CDR2 SQIVND (reference sequence). V lost 5 bases and J 9 bases, leaving 23 bases between the germline ends. The CDR3 loop reads CASSYSGSGFQSSPLHF. The covered CDR3 bases are TGTGCCAGTAGTTATAGCGGGAGCGGTTTTCAGAGTTCACCC.

This clone registers medium-sized by frequency. The read stops 3 residues short of the end of the CDR3; the missing end is completed from the germline J gene. The chain links TRBV7-3 to TRBJ2-1; 12 bases fit TRBD2. J lost 0 bases, V lost 4 bases, and 4 bases had no gene match. Germline CDR1 SGHTA, CDR2 FQGTGA. CDR3 length equals 17 residues. CDR3: CASSSGLAGSSYNEQFF. The DNA read from the CDR3 is TGTGCCAGCAGCTCCGGACTAGCGGGAAGCTCCTACAATGAG.

Points on this clone: Read coverage stops 3 residues before the CDR3 terminus; the germline J gene supplies the remainder. The chain couples TRBV18 to TRBJ1-1; no clear D. Germline CDR1 is KGHSH and CDR2 is LQKENI. This CDR3 has 13 amino acids. Trimming left V 6 bases short and J 4 bases short, with 12 bases between. CDR3 bases read: TGTGCCAGCTCCCGAGAGGCAGTCACTGAA. The encoded protein is CASSREAVTE. The full-length CDR3 reads as CASSREAVTEAFF.

As regards this clone: The CDR3 end falls 3 residues outside the read, so it is completed with the germline J gene. This chain joins TRBV18 and TRBJ2-1, with 9 bases lining up with TRBD1. Losses at the gene ends were 1 base for V and 1 base for J; bases not matched to a gene: 2. CDR3 size: 16 residues. From germline, CDR1 is KGHSH and CDR2 LQKENI. The CDR3 protein is CASSPRDRVSYNEQFF. CDR3 bases read: TGTGCCAGCTCACCACGGGACAGGGTATCCTACAATGAG.

Comment on this clone: With the read ending 3 residues before the CDR3 end, the germline J gene is used to fill in that end. This sequence joins TRBV30 and TRBJ2-3, with 9 bases lining up with TRBD2. Germline CDR1 is GTSNPN and CDR2 is SVGIG (reference sequence). The CDR3 extends over 15 amino acids. V lost 4 bases and J lost 3; bases outside the gene matches: 8. CDR3 loop: CAWTRGLADTDTQYF. Incomplete CDR3 DNA: TGTGCCTGGACGCGGGGACTAGCAGATACAGATACG. The full variable domain, in which reference TRBV30 and TRBJ2-3 provide the parts outside the CDR3, is SQTIHQWPATLVQPVGSPLSLECTVEGTSNPNLYWYRQAAGRGLQLLFYSVGIGQISSEVPQNLSASRPQDRQFILSSKKLLLSDSGFYLCAWTRGLADTDTQYFGPGTRLTVL.

Note on this clone: The read comes to an end 3 residues before the CDR3 does, leaving the germline J gene to fill in the end. The chain is built from TRBV30 and TRBJ1-1; TRBD1 is a possible D gene (5 bases). V was clipped by 8 bases and J by 1 base, with 8 bases between them. CDR3 length equals 11 residues. CDR1 and CDR2 from the germline V gene are GTSNPN and SVGIG (reference sequence). The CDR3 reads CALQGNTEAFF. CDR3 bases read: TGTGCCCTCCAGGGGAACACTGAA.

A note on this clone: The sequence runs out 3 residues before the end of the CDR3; the remainder is reconstructed from the germline J gene. This chain joins TRBV7-2 and TRBJ2-7, with TRBD2 matching 10 bases. After removal of 0 bases from V and 3 bases from J, the junction contained 8 bases not matched to a gene. The length of the CDR3 is 17 residues. Germline assignment: CDR1 SGHTA and CDR2 FQGNSA. The DNA read from the CDR3 is TGTGCCAGCAGCTTAGCGTGGCTTTCTAGCGGGAGCTACGAG. This translates into CASSLAWLSSGSYE. The whole CDR3 region reads CASSLAWLSSGSYEQYF.